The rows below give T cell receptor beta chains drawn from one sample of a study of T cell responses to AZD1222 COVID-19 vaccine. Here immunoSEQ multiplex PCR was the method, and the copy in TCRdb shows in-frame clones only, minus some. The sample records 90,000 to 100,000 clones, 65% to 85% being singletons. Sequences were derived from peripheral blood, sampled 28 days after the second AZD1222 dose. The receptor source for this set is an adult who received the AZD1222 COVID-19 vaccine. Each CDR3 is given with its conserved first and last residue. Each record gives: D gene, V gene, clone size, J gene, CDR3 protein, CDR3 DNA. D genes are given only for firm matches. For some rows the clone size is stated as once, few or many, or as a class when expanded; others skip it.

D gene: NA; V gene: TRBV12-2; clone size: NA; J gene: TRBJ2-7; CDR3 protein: CASRFSRGPATTYEQYF; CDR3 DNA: TGTGCAAGTCGCTTCAGCCGGGGGCCAGCCACTACCTACGAGCAGTACTTC
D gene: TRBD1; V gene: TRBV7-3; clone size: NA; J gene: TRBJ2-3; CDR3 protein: CASSNRQGTDTQYF; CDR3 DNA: TGTGCCAGCAGCAATCGACAGGGAACGGATACGCAGTATTTT
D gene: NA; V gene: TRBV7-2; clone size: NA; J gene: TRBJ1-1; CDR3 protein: CASSLGGTRNTEAFF; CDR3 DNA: TGTGCCAGCAGCTTAGGGGGGACCCGAAACACTGAAGCTTTCTTT
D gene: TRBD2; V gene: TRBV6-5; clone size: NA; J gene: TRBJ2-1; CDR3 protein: CASSRGGEQFF; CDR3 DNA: TGTGCCAGCAGTCGGGGGGGGGAGCAGTTCTTC
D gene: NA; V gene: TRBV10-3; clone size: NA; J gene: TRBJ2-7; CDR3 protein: CAISEGGVYEQYF; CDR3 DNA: TGTGCCATCAGTGAGGGAGGAGTCTACGAGCAGTACTTC
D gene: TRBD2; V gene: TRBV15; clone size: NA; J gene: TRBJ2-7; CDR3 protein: CATSRTSRGEYEQYF; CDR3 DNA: TGTGCCACCAGCAGGACTAGCCGGGGGGAATACGAGCAGTACTTC
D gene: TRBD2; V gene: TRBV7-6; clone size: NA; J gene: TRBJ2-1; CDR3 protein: CASSSRGAGGNEQFF; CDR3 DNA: TGTGCCAGCAGCTCCCGCGGAGCGGGGGGCAATGAGCAGTTCTTC
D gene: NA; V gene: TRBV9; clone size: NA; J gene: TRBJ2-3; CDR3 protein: CASSAGPSSPPQYF; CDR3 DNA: TGTGCCAGCAGCGCAGGTCCCTCTAGCCCCCCGCAGTATTTT
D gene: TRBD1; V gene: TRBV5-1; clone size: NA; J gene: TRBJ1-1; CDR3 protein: CASRAWTGTNTEAFF; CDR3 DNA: TGCGCCAGCCGAGCTTGGACAGGGACCAACACTGAAGCTTTCTTT
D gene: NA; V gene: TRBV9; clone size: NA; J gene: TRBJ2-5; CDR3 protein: CASSVGGSQETQYF; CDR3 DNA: TGTGCCAGCAGCGTAGGCGGTAGCCAAGAGACCCAGTACTTC
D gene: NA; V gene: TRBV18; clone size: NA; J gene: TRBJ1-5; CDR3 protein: CASSPGASRPQHF; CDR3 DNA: TGTGCCAGCTCACCAGGGGCTTCAAGGCCCCAGCATTTT
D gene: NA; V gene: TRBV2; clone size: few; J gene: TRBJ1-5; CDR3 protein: CASSEEGTYQPQHF; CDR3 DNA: TGTGCCAGCAGTGAAGAGGGGACCTATCAGCCCCAGCATTTT
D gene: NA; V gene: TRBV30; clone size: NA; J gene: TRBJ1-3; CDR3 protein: CAWSSLSGNTIYF; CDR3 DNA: TGTGCCTGGAGTTCCTTGTCTGGAAACACCATATATTTT
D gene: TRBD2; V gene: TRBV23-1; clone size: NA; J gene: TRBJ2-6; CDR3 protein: CASSRGGARISGANVLTF; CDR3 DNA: TGCGCCAGCAGTCGCGGGGGGGCGCGAATCTCTGGGGCCAACGTCCTGACTTTC
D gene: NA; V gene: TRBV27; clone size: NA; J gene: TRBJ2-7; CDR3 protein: CASGRSPYEQYF; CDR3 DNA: TGTGCCAGCGGGAGGTCGCCATACGAGCAGTACTTC
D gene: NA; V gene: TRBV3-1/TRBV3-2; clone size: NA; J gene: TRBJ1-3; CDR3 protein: CASSHRSGTGNTIYF; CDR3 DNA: TGTGCCAGCAGCCACCGTTCGGGAACTGGAAACACCATATATTTT
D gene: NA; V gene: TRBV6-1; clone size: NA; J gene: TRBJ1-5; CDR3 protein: CASSEVAYRSNQPQHF; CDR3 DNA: TGTGCCAGCAGTGAAGTCGCCTATCGGAGCAATCAGCCCCAGCATTTT
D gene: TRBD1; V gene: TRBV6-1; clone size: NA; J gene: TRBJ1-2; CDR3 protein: CASSEPGGPATANYGYTF; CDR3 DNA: TGTGCCAGCAGTGAGCCAGGGGGCCCGGCTACCGCTAACTATGGCTACACCTTC
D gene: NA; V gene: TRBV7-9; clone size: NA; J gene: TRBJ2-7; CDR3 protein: CASSDQTLPSPGEQYF; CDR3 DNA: TGTGCCAGCTCCGACCAGACGTTGCCCTCCCCGGGTGAGCAGTACTTC
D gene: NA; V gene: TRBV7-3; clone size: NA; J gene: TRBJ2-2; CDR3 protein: CASSLVSPGELFF; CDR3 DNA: TGTGCCAGCAGCTTAGTGAGTCCCGGGGAGCTGTTTTTT
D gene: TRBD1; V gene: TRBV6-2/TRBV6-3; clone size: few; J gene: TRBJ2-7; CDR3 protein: CASSLRDRPPYEQYF; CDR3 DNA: TGTGCCAGCAGCCTCCGGGACAGGCCCCCCTACGAGCAGTACTTC
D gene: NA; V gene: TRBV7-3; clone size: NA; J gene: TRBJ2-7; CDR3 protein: CASSFHRDREQYF; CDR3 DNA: TGTGCCAGCAGCTTTCATAGGGATCGCGAGCAGTACTTC
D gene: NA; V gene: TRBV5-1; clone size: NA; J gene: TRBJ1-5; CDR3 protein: CASSLEGRSDQPQHF; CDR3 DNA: TGCGCCAGCAGCTTGGAAGGCAGATCCGATCAGCCCCAGCATTTT